Below, one T cell receptor beta chain is given with its context. Method: immunoSEQ multiplex PCR; TCRdb's copy keeps in-frame clones and lacks some. The sample lists around 70,000 clones; around 95% were seen once. These data come from a study of technical replicates of blood from a handful of donors. V lost 2 bases to trimming and J lost 1 base; unmatched junction nucleotides: 11. There are 18 residues in the CDR3. Per the germline V gene, CDR1 is SGDLS and CDR2 is YYNGEE. The receptor was derived from a human donor in good health. V gene TRBV9 combines with J gene TRBJ2-7; 11 positions agree with TRBD2. The specimen sequenced was T cells isolated from PBMCs. CDR3 bases: TGTGCCAGCAGCGTGACTGGAACCTTAGCGGGAGGGTCCTACGAGCAGTACTTC. This translates into CASSVTGTLAGGSYEQYF.